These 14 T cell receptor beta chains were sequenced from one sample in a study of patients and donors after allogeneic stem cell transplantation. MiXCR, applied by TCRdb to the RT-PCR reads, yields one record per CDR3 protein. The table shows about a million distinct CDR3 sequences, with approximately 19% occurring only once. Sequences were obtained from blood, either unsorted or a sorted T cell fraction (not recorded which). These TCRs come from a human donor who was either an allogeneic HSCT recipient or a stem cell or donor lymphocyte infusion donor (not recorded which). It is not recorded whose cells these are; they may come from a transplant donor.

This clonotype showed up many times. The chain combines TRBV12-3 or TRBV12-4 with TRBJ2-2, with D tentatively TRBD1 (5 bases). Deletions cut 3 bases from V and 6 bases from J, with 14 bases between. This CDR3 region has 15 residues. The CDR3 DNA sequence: TGTGCCAGCAGTTTCGGGCAGGGAAGGTCCGGGGAGCTGTTTTTT. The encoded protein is CASSFGQGRSGELFF.

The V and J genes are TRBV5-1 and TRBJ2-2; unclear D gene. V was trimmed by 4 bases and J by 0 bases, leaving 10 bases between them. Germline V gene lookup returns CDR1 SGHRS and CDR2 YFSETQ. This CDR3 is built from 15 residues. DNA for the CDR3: TGCGCCAGCAGCGGAAGCCTAGCGAACACCGGGGAGCTGTTTTTT. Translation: CASSGSLANTGELFF.

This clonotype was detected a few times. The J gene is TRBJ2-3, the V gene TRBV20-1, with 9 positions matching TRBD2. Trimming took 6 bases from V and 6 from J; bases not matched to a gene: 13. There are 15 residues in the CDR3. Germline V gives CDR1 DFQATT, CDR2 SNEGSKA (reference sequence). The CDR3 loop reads CSAQLSGGPRDTQYF. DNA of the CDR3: TGCAGTGCCCAACTTAGCGGGGGCCCCCGGGATACGCAGTATTTT.

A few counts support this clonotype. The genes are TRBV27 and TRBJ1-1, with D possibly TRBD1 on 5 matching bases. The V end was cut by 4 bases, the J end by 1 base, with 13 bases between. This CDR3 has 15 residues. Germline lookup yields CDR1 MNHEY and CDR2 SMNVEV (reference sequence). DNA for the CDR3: TGTGCCAGCAGTTCCGTGGGGGGGGAGAACACTGAAGCTTTCTTT. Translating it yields CASSSVGGENTEAFF.

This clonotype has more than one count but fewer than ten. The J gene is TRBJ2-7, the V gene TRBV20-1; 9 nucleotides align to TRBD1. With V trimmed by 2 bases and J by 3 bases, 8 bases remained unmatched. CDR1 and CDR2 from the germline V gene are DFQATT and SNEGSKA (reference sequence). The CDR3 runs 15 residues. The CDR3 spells CSARPPGQGLYEQYF. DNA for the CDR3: TGCAGTGCTAGACCTCCGGGACAGGGACTCTACGAGCAGTACTTC.

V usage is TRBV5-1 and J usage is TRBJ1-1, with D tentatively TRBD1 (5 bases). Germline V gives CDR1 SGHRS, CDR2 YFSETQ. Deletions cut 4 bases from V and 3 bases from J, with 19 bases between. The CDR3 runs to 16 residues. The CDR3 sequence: CASSALRMSGDTEAFF. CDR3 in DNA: TGCGCCAGCAGCGCGCTACGAATGTCGGGGGACACTGAAGCTTTCTTT.

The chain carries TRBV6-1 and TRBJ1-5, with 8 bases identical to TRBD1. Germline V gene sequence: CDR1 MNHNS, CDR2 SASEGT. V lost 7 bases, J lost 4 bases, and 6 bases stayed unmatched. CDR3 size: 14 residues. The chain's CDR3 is CASIPNRGNQPQHF. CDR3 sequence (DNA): TGTGCCAGCATTCCTAACAGGGGGAATCAGCCCCAGCATTTT.

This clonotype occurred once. CDR3 sequence reads: CAWSVESAGGGFF. In DNA form, the CDR3 reads TGTGCCTGGAGTGTTGAATCGGCGGGAGGGGGGTTCTTC. The rearrangement uses TRBV30 and TRBJ2-1, with 9 bases fitting TRBD2. V shed 0 bases and J 15 bases; nucleotides not matched to a gene: 9. CDR1 and CDR2 (germline): GTSNPN, SVGIG (reference sequence). CDR3 length equals 13 residues.

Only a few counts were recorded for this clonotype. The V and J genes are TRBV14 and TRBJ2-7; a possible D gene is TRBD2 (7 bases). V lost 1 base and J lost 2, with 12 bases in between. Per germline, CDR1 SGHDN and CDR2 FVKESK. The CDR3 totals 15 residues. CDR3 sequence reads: CASSQGRGGPYEQYF. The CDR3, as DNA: TGTGCCAGCAGCCAAGGCAGGGGAGGGCCCTACGAGCAGTACTTC.

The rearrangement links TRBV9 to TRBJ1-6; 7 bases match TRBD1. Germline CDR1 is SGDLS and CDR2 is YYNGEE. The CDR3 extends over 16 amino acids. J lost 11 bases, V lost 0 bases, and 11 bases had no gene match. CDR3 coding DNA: TGTGCCAGCAGCGTAGGAGAGGGGGCACTTAGGACACCCCTCCACTTT. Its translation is CASSVGEGALRTPLHF.

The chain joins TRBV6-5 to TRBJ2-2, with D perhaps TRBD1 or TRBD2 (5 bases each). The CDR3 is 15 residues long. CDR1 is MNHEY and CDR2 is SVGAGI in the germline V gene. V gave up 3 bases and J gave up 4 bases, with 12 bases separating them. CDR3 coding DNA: TGTGCCAGCAGTTATTTCGGGGCGGGCACCGGGGAGCTGTTTTTT. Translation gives CASSYFGAGTGELFF.

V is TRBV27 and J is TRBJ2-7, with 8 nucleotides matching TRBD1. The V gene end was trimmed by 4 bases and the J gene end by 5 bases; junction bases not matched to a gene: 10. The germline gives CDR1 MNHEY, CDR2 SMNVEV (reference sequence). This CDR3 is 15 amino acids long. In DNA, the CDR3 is TGTGCCAGCAGTTCCCTGGCAGGGGGCTTCCACGAGCAGTACTTC. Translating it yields CASSSLAGGFHEQYF.

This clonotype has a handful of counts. The CDR3 DNA is TGTGCCAGCAGCTTAAGAGGGGTGTCAGATACGCAGTATTTT. Residues: CASSLRGVSDTQYF. This rearrangement joins TRBV7-3 to TRBJ2-3; D may correspond to TRBD1 or TRBD2 (5 bases each). V lost 1 base, J lost 4 bases, and 9 bases lay in between. Germline assignment: CDR1 SGHTA and CDR2 FQGTGA. The CDR3 consists of 14 residues.

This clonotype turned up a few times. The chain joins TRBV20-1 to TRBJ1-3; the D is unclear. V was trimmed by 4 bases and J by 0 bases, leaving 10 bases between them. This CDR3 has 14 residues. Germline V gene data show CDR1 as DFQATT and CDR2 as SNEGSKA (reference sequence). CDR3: CSAIRPDSGNTIYF. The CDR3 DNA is TGCAGTGCTATTCGGCCAGACTCTGGAAACACCATATATTTT.